The rows below give T cell receptor beta chains drawn from one sample of a study of blood T cell repertoires in COVID-19. Assay: immunoSEQ multiplex PCR; the TCRdb copy retains only in-frame clones and omits some. The sample comprises more than 200,000 clones, 70% to 90% of which are singletons, and 6.5% to 9% rests with the top ten. The sample consisted of PBMCs or T cells enriched from blood (not recorded which). The receptors come from a woman in her forties with acute COVID-19. Each CDR3 is given with its conserved first and last residue. D genes are given only for firm matches. Size is stated for part of the rows, as once, few or many counts, or as a class when the clone is expanded.

V gene	D gene	J gene	clone size	CDR3 DNA	CDR3 protein
TRBV6-2/TRBV6-3	TRBD2	TRBJ2-7	-	TGTGCCAGCAGTTGGATAAGCGGGAGAGGCGTCGAGCAGTACTTC	CASSWISGRGVEQYF
TRBV19	-	TRBJ1-5	many	TGTGCCAGTAGTACAGGGGATGCCAATCAGCCCCAGCATTTT	CASSTGDANQPQHF
TRBV27	-	TRBJ1-6	once	TGTGCCAGCAGGGCCTTGGACAGACAACGCTCACCCCTCCACTTT	CASRALDRQRSPLHF
TRBV5-1	-	TRBJ2-7	-	TGCGCCAGCAGCTTGGCCGGCGGCAGCTCCTACGAGCAGTACTTC	CASSLAGGSSYEQYF
TRBV7-2	TRBD1	TRBJ2-3	medium-sized	TGTGCCAGCAGTCCTCAGGGACAGGGGATCACAGATACGCAGTATTTT	CASSPQGQGITDTQYF
TRBV7-2	TRBD1	TRBJ2-2	few	TGTGCCAGCAGCTTAAAGGGGACAGGGTTTGCCGGGGAGCTGTTTTTT	CASSLKGTGFAGELFF
TRBV7-2	-	TRBJ1-5	-	TGTGCCAGCAGCTTAACAGGACAGACTTTAAACGGCCAGCCCCAGCATTTT	CASSLTGQTLNGQPQHF
TRBV6-1	-	TRBJ1-2	-	TGTGCCAGCAGTGAAAGTGTCGTTGCGGTTGGCTACACCTTC	CASSESVVAVGYTF
TRBV7-2	-	TRBJ1-2	-	TGTGCCAGCCTAAACCAGGGACTCGGCTACACCTTC	CASLNQGLGYTF
TRBV1	-	TRBJ1-6	-	TGCACCAGCAGCCCTGTCCGGGAGACTACGAATAATTCACCCCTCCACTTT	CTSSPVRETTNNSPLHF
TRBV28	-	TRBJ2-3	-	TGTGCCAGCACCTCAGGGATTAGCACAGATACGCAGTATTTT	CASTSGISTDTQYF
TRBV25-1	TRBD1	TRBJ2-3	-	TGTGCCAGCAGAATGACAGGGGCGAACACAGATACGCAGTATTTT	CASRMTGANTDTQYF
TRBV28	TRBD2	TRBJ2-7	-	TGTGCCAGCATGAGGACTAGCGGCTCCTACGAGCAGTACTTC	CASMRTSGSYEQYF
TRBV10-3	-	TRBJ1-5	-	TGTGCCATCAGTCCCACGGGACTTAGCAATCAGCCCCAGCATTTT	CAISPTGLSNQPQHF
TRBV18	TRBD2	TRBJ2-5	-	TGTGCCAGCTCACAGGCAGCGGGAGGTGAAGAGACCCAGTACTTC	CASSQAAGGEETQYF
TRBV6-5	-	TRBJ1-2	-	TGTGCCACCGAATCCCACCCGCCGGACTATGGCTACACCTTC	CATESHPPDYGYTF